The T cell receptor beta chain under discussion was sequenced for a study of OX40 agonist ivuxolimab in advanced cancers. Produced via immunoSEQ multiplex PCR; TCRdb's table is partial and in-frame only. The repertoire holds some 16,000 clones, with 75% to 90% as singletons. CDR3 length: 14 residues. Germline CDR1 and CDR2: SGHAT and FQNNGV. V was trimmed by 1 base and J by 7 bases, leaving 10 bases between them. The chain links TRBV11-2 to TRBJ1-4; TRBD1 is a possible D gene (5 bases). Source: CD4+ or CD8+ T cells sorted from blood, taken in a trial of the OX40 agonist ivuxolimab. The origin of this receptor is an adult with an advanced solid tumor such as melanoma, head and neck, liver or kidney cancer. The CDR3 protein is CASSLGGAREKLFF. CDR3 DNA: TGTGCCAGCAGCTTAGGTGGGGCGCGTGAAAAACTGTTTTTT.